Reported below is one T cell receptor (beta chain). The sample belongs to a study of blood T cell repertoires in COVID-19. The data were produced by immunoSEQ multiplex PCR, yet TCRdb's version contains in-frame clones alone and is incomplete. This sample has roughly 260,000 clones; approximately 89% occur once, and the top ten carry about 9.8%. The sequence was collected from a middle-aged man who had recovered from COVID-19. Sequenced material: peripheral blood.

The CDR3 region has the DNA TGTGCCAGCAGTGAAAGCCGAGGACAGGGTATAGGAAACACCATATATTTT. Translated, it gives CASSESRGQGIGNTIYF. The V and J genes are TRBV6-4 and TRBJ1-3, with 8 positions matching TRBD1. CDR3 length equals 17 residues. Germline values: CDR1 MRHNA, CDR2 SNTAGT. V lost 3 bases and J lost 4; bases outside the gene matches: 11.